This T cell receptor (beta chain) was profiled in a study of T cells in Graves' hyperthyroidism and ophthalmopathy. Template material for amplifying TCR beta CDR3 regions consisted of RNA transcripts. The HTBI primer set drove a first-round RT-PCR of the TCR CDR3. TCRdb independently ran MiXCR on the multiplex PCR reads; one entry per CDR3 protein. Of about 350,000 distinct CDR3 sequences listed, over 11% are singletons. Findings and limits, study-wide: Ophthalmopathy was identified by the model a median approximately 6.4 months ahead of onset. Expanded thyroid clonotypes (above 0.001) were mostly also found in blood.

For this clonotype: The antigen is not known.

Trimming removed 1 base at V and 2 bases at J, with 14 bases between. CDR1 LGHNA and CDR2 YSLEER come from the germline V gene. This CDR3 spans 16 amino acids. It was considered stable Graves' hyperthyroidism when ophthalmopathy did not progress within 18 months. An approximately 9.4 ml volume of fresh peripheral blood provided the PBMCs. Sequenced sample: blood. This sequence originates from a woman younger than 45 with Graves' hyperthyroidism. V is TRBV4-3 and J is TRBJ1-2; D is uncertain. CDR3 nucleotides: TGCGCCAGCAGCCAAGGAAATTCCCGGGCGAACTATGGCTACACCTTC. Protein product: CASSQGNSRANYGYTF.